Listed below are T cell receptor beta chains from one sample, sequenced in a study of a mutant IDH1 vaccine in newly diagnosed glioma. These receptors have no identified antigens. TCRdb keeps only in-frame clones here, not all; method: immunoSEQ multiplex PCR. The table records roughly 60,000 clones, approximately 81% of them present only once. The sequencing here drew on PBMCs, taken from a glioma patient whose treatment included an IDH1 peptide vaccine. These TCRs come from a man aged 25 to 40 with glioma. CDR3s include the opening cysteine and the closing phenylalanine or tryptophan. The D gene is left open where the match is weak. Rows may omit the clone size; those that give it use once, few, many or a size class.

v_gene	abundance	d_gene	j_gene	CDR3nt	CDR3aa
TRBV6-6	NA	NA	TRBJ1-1	TGTGCCAGCAGGTATACAGAGAACACTGAAGCTTTCTTT	CASRYTENTEAFF
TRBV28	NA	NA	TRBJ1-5	TGTGCCAGCAGACCGGGACGGAACAATCAGCCCCAGCATTTT	CASRPGRNNQPQHF
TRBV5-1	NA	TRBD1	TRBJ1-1	TGCGCCAGCAGCCTCGGACAGGTTGGCACTGAAGCTTTCTTT	CASSLGQVGTEAFF
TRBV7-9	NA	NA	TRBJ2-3	TGTGCCAGCAGCGCATTGCTCCAGGGGAATACGCAGTATTTT	CASSALLQGNTQYF
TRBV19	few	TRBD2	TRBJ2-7	TGTGCCAGTAGTCCTCGGGGAGGGTCTTATTACGAGCAGTACTTC	CASSPRGGSYYEQYF
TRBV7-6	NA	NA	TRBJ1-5	TGTACCCTCAGCCCCCCCGAACAAGATAGCAATCAGCCCCAGCATTTT	CTLSPPEQDSNQPQHF
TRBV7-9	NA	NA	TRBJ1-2	TGTGCCAGCAGCTCCCCTAACTATGGCTACACCTTC	CASSSPNYGYTF
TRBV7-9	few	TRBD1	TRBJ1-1	TGTGCCAGCAGCCCAAGAACCGGGACAGGGATGAGCACTGAAGCTTTCTTT	CASSPRTGTGMSTEAFF
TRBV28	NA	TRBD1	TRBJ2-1	TGTGCCAGCACGGGACAGGCCGATGAGCAGTTCTTC	CASTGQADEQFF
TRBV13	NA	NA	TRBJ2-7	TGTGCCAGCAGCCCTCTGGTAGCTTTCTCCTACGAGCAGTACTTC	CASSPLVAFSYEQYF
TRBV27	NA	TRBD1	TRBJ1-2	TGTGCCAGCAGTGGGGGACAGGGACGGTTTGGCTACACCTTC	CASSGGQGRFGYTF
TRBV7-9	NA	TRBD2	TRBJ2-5	TGTGCCAGCAGCTCCGGGACTAGCAAGCTACAAGAGACCCAGTACTTC	CASSSGTSKLQETQYF
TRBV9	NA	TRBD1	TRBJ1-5	TGTGCCAGCAGCGGACAGGGGGCGAAACAGCCCCAGCATTTT	CASSGQGAKQPQHF
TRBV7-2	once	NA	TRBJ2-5	TGTGCCAGCAGCCAACAAGGGACCCGGCCAGAGACCCAGTACTTC	CASSQQGTRPETQYF
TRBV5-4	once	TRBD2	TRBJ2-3	TGTGCCAGCAGCTCACCCTCTAGCGGGGGGCCCCTGGGTACGCAGTATTTT	CASSSPSSGGPLGTQYF
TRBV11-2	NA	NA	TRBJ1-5	TGTGCCAGCAGCTTCGGGACTGCCCTTCAGCCCCAGCATTTT	CASSFGTALQPQHF
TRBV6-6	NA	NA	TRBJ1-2	TGTGCCAGCAGCCGAGCCAAGGACAGTATAAAGCCCTACACCTTC	CASSRAKDSIKPYTF
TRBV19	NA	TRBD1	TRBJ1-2	TGTGCCAGTAGTATCGGCCAGGGGGCCGCGTATGGCTACACCTTC	CASSIGQGAAYGYTF
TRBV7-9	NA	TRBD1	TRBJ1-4	TGTGCCAGCAGCTCGACAGGGGGAAGCGAAAAACTGTTTTTT	CASSSTGGSEKLFF
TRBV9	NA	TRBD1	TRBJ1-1	TGTGCCAGCAGCGTATTTACAGGGGCGAACACTGAAGCTTTCTTT	CASSVFTGANTEAFF
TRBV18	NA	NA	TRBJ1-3	TGTGCCAGCTCGTCAGTCGGGATCTCTGGAAACACCATATATTTT	CASSSVGISGNTIYF
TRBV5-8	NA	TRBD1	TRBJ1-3	TGTGCCAGCAGCTTCCCGGACAGGGCGGACACCATATATTTT	CASSFPDRADTIYF
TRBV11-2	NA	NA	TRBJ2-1	TGTGCCAGCAGCTTAGATCACTACAATGAGCAGTTCTTC	CASSLDHYNEQFF
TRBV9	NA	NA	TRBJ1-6	TGTGCCAGCAGCGCCACAGGGCAATTCGCACCCCTCCACTTT	CASSATGQFAPLHF
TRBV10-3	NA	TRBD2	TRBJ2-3	TGTGCCATCAGTGGGGGGGGTGGAACAGATACGCAGTATTTT	CAISGGGGTDTQYF
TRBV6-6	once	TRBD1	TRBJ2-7	TGTGCCAGCAGTAAACTCGGGACAGGGGGCGAGCAGTACTTC	CASSKLGTGGEQYF
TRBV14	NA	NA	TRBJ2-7	TGTGCCAGCAGCCAAGATCTTTCTATGTCGTACGAGCAGTACTTC	CASSQDLSMSYEQYF
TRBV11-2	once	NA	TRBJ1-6	TGTGCCAGCAGCTTAGTTGCGTCGAGCTATAATTCACCCCTCCACTTT	CASSLVASSYNSPLHF
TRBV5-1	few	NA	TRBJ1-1	TGCGCCAGCAGCTTGGATAAGGATCGCACTGAAGCTTTCTTT	CASSLDKDRTEAFF
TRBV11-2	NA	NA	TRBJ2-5	TGTGCCAGCAGCTCAGGACAGCATAGAGCCCAAGAGACCCAGTACTTC	CASSSGQHRAQETQYF
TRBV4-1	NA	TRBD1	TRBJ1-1	TGCGCCAGCAGCCAGGTTACAGGGGGCGGCACTGAAGCTTTCTTT	CASSQVTGGGTEAFF
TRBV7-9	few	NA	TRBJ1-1	TGTGCCAGCAGCTTAGTAGTGTCAGGGGCTATCGCTGAAGCTTTCTTT	CASSLVVSGAIAEAFF
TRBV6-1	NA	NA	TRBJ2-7	TGTGCCAGCAGTGAAGAACTATGGGCAGGGTTTAACTGCGAGCAGTACTTC	CASSEELWAGFNCEQYF
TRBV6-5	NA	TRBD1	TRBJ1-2	TGTGCCAGCAGTTACATCGGGACAGACTATGGCTACACCTTC	CASSYIGTDYGYTF
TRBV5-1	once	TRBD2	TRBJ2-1	TGCGCCAGCAGCTGGACTAGCGGGGGGGCCATCAATGAGCAGTTCTTC	CASSWTSGGAINEQFF
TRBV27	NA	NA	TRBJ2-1	TGTGCCAGCAGTTCTATCTACGGTGAGCAGTTCTTC	CASSSIYGEQFF
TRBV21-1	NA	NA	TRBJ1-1	TGTGCCAGCAGCAATAGCCTGAACGGGACAGGGGGAGCGAACACTGAAGCTTTCTTT	CASSNSLNGTGGANTEAFF
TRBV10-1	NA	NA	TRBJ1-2	TGCGCCAGCAGTGAGGGACATGGCTTTGGCTACACCTTC	CASSEGHGFGYTF
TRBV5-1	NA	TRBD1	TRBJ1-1	TGCGCCAGCAGCTTGGCCGGGACAGGGTCCAGTGCGGAAGCTTTCTTT	CASSLAGTGSSAEAFF
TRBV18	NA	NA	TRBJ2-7	TGTGCCAGCTCACCACTCGGGACCGGGGTCTACGAGCAGTACTTC	CASSPLGTGVYEQYF
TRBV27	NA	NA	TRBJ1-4	TGTGCCAGCAGTTTAGTCTCAGGTTTTAATGAAAAACTGTTTTTT	CASSLVSGFNEKLFF
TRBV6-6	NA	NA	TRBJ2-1	TGTGCCAGCAGTTACGGCAGCAATGAGCAGTTCTTC	CASSYGSNEQFF
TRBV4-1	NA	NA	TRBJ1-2	TGCGCCAGCAGCCAAGCCTGGATAAGGATCTATGGCTACACCTTC	CASSQAWIRIYGYTF
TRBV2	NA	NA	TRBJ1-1	TGTGCCAGCCAGACAAGGGTGGGGAAGAATAATGAAGCTTTCTTT	CASQTRVGKNNEAFF
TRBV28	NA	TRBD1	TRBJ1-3	TGTGCCAGCAGTTTACAGGGGGCTTTTGGAAACACCATATATTTT	CASSLQGAFGNTIYF
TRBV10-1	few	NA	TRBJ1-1	TGCGCCAGCAGGACGGGGGTGAACACTGAAGCTTTCTTT	CASRTGVNTEAFF
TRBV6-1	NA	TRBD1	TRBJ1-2	TGTGCCACCAGTGTCATATGGGGACAGGGCTCCTATGGCTACACCTTC	CATSVIWGQGSYGYTF
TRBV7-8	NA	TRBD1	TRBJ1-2	TGTGCCAGCAGCTTCACAGGGGGGCTTAGCTATGGCTACACCTTC	CASSFTGGLSYGYTF
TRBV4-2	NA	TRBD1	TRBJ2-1	TGTGCCAGCACCCTGACAGGGAAACATGGGGATGAGCAGTTCTTC	CASTLTGKHGDEQFF
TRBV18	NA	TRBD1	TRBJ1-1	TGTGCCAGCTCACCAAGGCAGGGGGGTAAGAACACTGAAGCTTTCTTT	CASSPRQGGKNTEAFF
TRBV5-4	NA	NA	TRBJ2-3	TGTGCCAGCAGCTTGCAAGGGTCAGATACGCAGTATTTT	CASSLQGSDTQYF